The sequence of this T cell receptor (beta chain) was determined in a study of CD8 T cells in ankylosing spondylitis. This clonotype was detected once. Its antigen is still unknown. By quantitative 5'-RACE with molecular barcodes, the TCR beta libraries were made. TCRdb independently ran MiXCR on the 5' RACE reads; one entry per CDR3 protein. The sample contains around 770,000 distinct CDR3 sequences, roughly 19% of which appear only once. General observations from the study: The clones that were linked to disease were reported to be significantly enriched in matched synovial fluid samples from ankylosing spondylitis patients. A TCR beta motif of eight highly homologous variants appeared characteristic of ankylosing spondylitis blood.

CDR3 size: 16 residues. V trimming: 5 bases; J trimming: 8 bases; junction bases outside the gene matches: 9. In germline, CDR1 is SEHNR, CDR2 FQNEAQ (reference sequence). The sequencing input was blood, either unsorted or a sorted T cell fraction (not recorded which). The sequence was collected from a male donor with ankylosing spondylitis. V gene TRBV7-9 combines with J gene TRBJ2-1; 13 nucleotides agree with TRBD2. Here the CDR3 reads CASSTTSGRGSDEQFF. In DNA form, the CDR3 reads TGTGCCAGCAGCACCACTAGCGGGAGGGGTTCTGATGAGCAGTTCTTC.